The 16 T cell receptor beta chains listed next were all sequenced from one sample in a study of identical twins. One entry per CDR3 protein results from TCRdb running MiXCR on the 5' RACE reads. The sample includes about 430,000 distinct CDR3 sequences, 15% to 20% of them seen just once. The sequencing sample was made of naive T cells sorted from blood. These receptors were collected from a middle-aged man in good health.

This clonotype was observed a handful of times. The V gene is TRBV27, the J gene TRBJ2-7; D ambiguous. This CDR3 contains 15 residues. Germline CDR1 is MNHEY and CDR2 is SMNVEV (reference sequence). Trimming stripped 2 bases from V and 3 bases from J, with 14 bases between. CDR3 loop: CASSLGMGILYEQYF. The DNA for the CDR3 is TGTGCCAGCAGTTTAGGGATGGGGATTCTCTACGAGCAGTACTTC.

In its sample, this clonotype was seen a few times. The chain employs TRBV9 and TRBJ2-5, with D possibly called TRBD1 or TRBD2 (5 bases each). Germline-derived CDR1 and CDR2 are SGDLS and YYNGEE. Trimming stripped 0 bases from V and 5 bases from J, with 11 bases between. This CDR3 has 14 residues. CDR3 sequence reads: CASSVAGGDETQYF. CDR3 nucleotides: TGTGCCAGCAGCGTAGCGGGTGGGGACGAGACCCAGTACTTC.

This clonotype was observed a few times. The chain links TRBV5-6 to TRBJ2-7; perhaps D is TRBD1 or TRBD2 (5 bases each). The CDR3 contains 17 residues. Germline CDR1 reads SGHDT; CDR2 reads YYEEEE. Trimming removed 1 base at V and 0 bases at J, with 17 bases between. CDR3 amino acids: CASSLSMLGDGSYEQYF. The CDR3 DNA reads as TGTGCCAGCAGCTTGTCAATGTTAGGGGACGGCTCCTACGAGCAGTACTTC.

The gene calls are TRBV27 and TRBJ2-3; 8 bases align to TRBD2. CDR3 length: 16 amino acids. Germline V gives CDR1 MNHEY, CDR2 SMNVEV (reference sequence). With V trimmed by 5 bases and J by 0 bases, 7 bases remained unmatched. Written as DNA, the CDR3 is TGTGCCAGCAGTAGAATAGCGGGGACTAGCACAGATACGCAGTATTTT. Protein product: CASSRIAGTSTDTQYF.

This clonotype occurred a few times. The chain links TRBV7-9 to TRBJ1-6, with D uncertain. The CDR3 has 13 residues. The ends were cut back, 1 base at V and 10 bases at J, with 8 bases in the middle. The germline V gene encodes CDR1 SEHNR and CDR2 FQNEAQ (reference sequence). The CDR3 sequence is CASSLDEVSPLHF. The CDR3 DNA reads TGTGCCAGCAGCTTAGACGAGGTCTCACCCCTCCACTTT. The whole variable domain, filled in from reference TRBV7-9 and TRBJ1-6, reads DTGVSQNPRHKITKRGQNVTFRCDPISEHNRLYWYRQTLGQGPEFLTYFQNEAQLEKSRLLSDRFSAERPKGSFSTLEIQRTEQGDSAMYLCASSLDEVSPLHFGNGTRLTVT.

V and J are TRBV19 and TRBJ1-2; D uncertain. The V gene's germline CDR1 is LNHDA and CDR2 SQIVND (reference sequence). There are 12 residues in the CDR3. Trimming stripped 10 bases from V and 2 bases from J, with 11 bases between. Here the CDR3 DNA reads TGTGCCACGTCCGAGTTAAACTATGGCTACACCTTC. Protein product: CATSELNYGYTF.

This clonotype was detected only a few times. This rearrangement joins TRBV5-5 to TRBJ1-2; a possible D gene is TRBD1 (6 bases). Trimming stripped 3 bases from V and 6 bases from J, with 15 bases between. This CDR3 is built from 14 residues. In germline, CDR1 is SGHKS, CDR2 YYEKEE (reference sequence). CDR3: CASSSTTGFHGYTF. DNA for the CDR3: TGTGCCAGCAGCTCCACGACAGGCTTCCATGGCTACACCTTC.

This clonotype was detected a few times. The chain uses TRBV7-2 and TRBJ2-5; tentatively, D is TRBD2 (6 bases). This CDR3 comprises 12 residues. V shed 5 bases and J shed 5 bases, with 9 bases lying between them. Germline CDR1 reads SGHTA; CDR2 reads FQGNSA. Written as DNA, the CDR3 is TGTGCCAGCAGCCGACGGGGGGAGACCCAGTACTTC. It is translated as CASSRRGETQYF.

This clonotype showed up many times. The chain has TRBV10-2 and TRBJ2-5; 10 bases line up with TRBD2. With V trimmed by 0 bases and J by 7 bases, 11 bases remained unmatched. CDR1 and CDR2 from the germline V gene are WSHSY and SAAADI. CDR3 length equals 17 residues. The CDR3 DNA follows: TGCGCCAGCAGTGAGTCGACGAGCGGGGGGGCCCGACGGACCCAGTACTTC. The encoded protein is CASSESTSGGARRTQYF.

This clonotype has at least ten counts. The rearrangement uses TRBV10-2 and TRBJ1-4, with D hard to call. Germline lookup yields CDR1 WSHSY and CDR2 SAAADI. The germline V and J ends were trimmed by 7 bases and 0 bases, with 6 bases remaining between them. This CDR3 contains 13 residues. Here the CDR3 reads CASKGPTNEKLFF. Here the CDR3 DNA reads TGCGCCAGCAAGGGTCCAACTAATGAAAAACTGTTTTTT.

This clonotype was counted between two and nine times. The chain links TRBV5-5 to TRBJ2-3, with TRBD2 matching over 11 bases. The germline gives CDR1 SGHKS, CDR2 YYEKEE (reference sequence). V lost 2 bases, J lost 2 bases, and 4 bases stayed unmatched. This CDR3 region has 16 residues. CDR3 protein: CASSFPGLAVTDTQYF. The CDR3 DNA sequence: TGTGCCAGCAGCTTCCCGGGACTAGCGGTCACAGATACGCAGTATTTT.

This clonotype was counted ten times or more. The chain has TRBV7-9 and TRBJ1-2; D unresolved. Germline V CDR1 and CDR2: SEHNR, FQNEAQ (reference sequence). The ends were cut back, 1 base at V and 4 bases at J, with 16 bases in the middle. This CDR3 spans 16 amino acids. As DNA, the CDR3 is TGTGCCAGCAGCTTAGACGGCGGCGCAGCCTCCTATGGCTACACCTTC. It is translated as CASSLDGGAASYGYTF.

This clonotype appeared a few times. V is TRBV7-2 and J is TRBJ2-1; no definite D call. CDR1 and CDR2 (germline): SGHTA, FQGNSA. Trimming cost V 0 bases and J 4 bases, with 10 bases left between them. The CDR3 sequence is 15 residues long. CDR3 protein: CASSLALGRYNEQFF. DNA of the CDR3: TGTGCCAGCAGCTTAGCATTAGGACGTTACAATGAGCAGTTCTTC. The full variable domain, rest sourced from reference TRBV7-2 and TRBJ2-1, is GAGVSQSPSNKVTEKGKDVELRCDPISGHTALYWYRQSLGQGLEFLIYFQGNSAPDKSGLPSDRFSAERTGGSVSTLTIQRTQQEDSAVYLCASSLALGRYNEQFFGPGTRLTVL.

The chain links TRBV6-5 to TRBJ1-2, with D perhaps matching TRBD1 (6 bases). CDR1 and CDR2 (germline): MNHEY, SVGAGI. The CDR3 sequence is 14 residues long. Trimming removed 2 bases from V and 4 bases from J, with 11 bases in between. The CDR3: CASSYAQGTYGYTF. CDR3 in DNA: TGTGCCAGCAGTTACGCACAGGGTACCTATGGCTACACCTTC.

As regards this clonotype: A much larger clone lies one base from this, so it may be a read error. The rearrangement uses TRBV27 and TRBJ2-3, with 15 bases identical to TRBD2. Germline V gene data show CDR1 as MNHEY and CDR2 as SMNVEV (reference sequence). CDR3 length equals 17 residues. V gave up 1 base and J gave up 5 bases; unmatched junction bases: 4. The CDR3 DNA follows: TGTGCCAGCAGTTTATTGGGGACTAGCGGGAGGCTAGATACGCAGTATTTT. It translates to CASSLLGTSGRLDTQYF.

The chain combines TRBV6-1 with TRBJ1-4; a weak D match, TRBD1 (5 bases). CDR1 MNHNS and CDR2 SASEGT come from the germline V gene. This CDR3 is 14 amino acids long. V was shortened by 10 bases and J by 0 bases, with 12 bases between the two germline ends. The CDR3 bases are TGTGCCACCAAGTGGGGGGCAACTAATGAAAAACTGTTTTTT. This sequence encodes CATKWGATNEKLFF.